Included here is one TCR beta chain sequence, with context. PCR involved 60 Vbeta and 13 Jbeta primers. Produced via immunoSEQ multiplex PCR; TCRdb's table is partial and in-frame only. The data contain some 130,000 clones, 75% to 80% of them singletons. Germline V gene lookup returns CDR1 MDHEN and CDR2 SYDVKM. CDR3 length: 17 amino acids. V lost 3 bases and J lost 2, with 20 bases in between. The data belong to a study of cytomegalovirus exposure and HLA in healthy donors. Whole-study context: Membership in the Caucasian-associated ancestry cluster was found for around four fifths of 350 to 450 genotyped donors.

Source material: PBMCs. The sequence was collected from a man aged 25-45 years in good health and CMV-seronegative. The V call is TRBV28, the J call TRBJ2-7; possibly TRBD2 for D (6 bases). The CDR3 spells CASSLTTPEGHTYEQYF. The CDR3 DNA reads as TGTGCCAGCAGTTTGACCACCCCGGAGGGTCATACCTACGAGCAGTACTTC.